One and the same sample provided the 21 T cell receptor beta chains below, sequenced in a study of blood T cell repertoires in COVID-19. Only in-frame clones appear in the TCRdb table, and some are missing; sequencing was by immunoSEQ multiplex PCR. The data hold 110,000 to 150,000 clones, with around 82% observed a single time. The sample consisted of peripheral blood. These receptors came from a man between 60 and 70 years old with acute or convalescent COVID-19.

This clone was recorded only once. The gene calls are TRBV19 and TRBJ1-5, with 9 bases fitting TRBD1. CDR1 is LNHDA and CDR2 is SQIVND in the germline V gene (reference sequence). The CDR3 totals 15 residues. V shed 6 bases, J shed 4 bases, and the junction held 7 bases outside the gene matches. The CDR3 sequence: CASSSGQGGNQPQHF. The CDR3 nucleotides are TGTGCCAGTAGCTCGGGACAGGGAGGGAATCAGCCCCAGCATTTT. The full variable domain, rest sourced from reference TRBV19 and TRBJ1-5, is DGGITQSPKYLFRKEGQNVTLSCEQNLNHDAMYWYRQDPGQGLRLIYYSQIVNDFQKGDIAEGYSVSREKKESFPLTVTSAQKNPTAFYLCASSSGQGGNQPQHFGDGTRLSIL.

The CDR3 loop is CASSRLSGGTEAFF. CDR3 DNA: TGTGCCAGCAGCCGATTATCAGGGGGCACTGAAGCTTTCTTT. The chain recombines TRBV6-2 or TRBV6-3 with TRBJ1-1; 7 positions match TRBD1. This CDR3 spans 14 amino acids. Germline V gene data show CDR1 as MNHEY and CDR2 as SVGEGT. Trimming took 6 bases from V and 4 from J; bases not matched to a gene: 8.

The CDR3 nucleotides are TGTGCCAGCACCCGTTTAGCGGGAGGTTACGAGCAGTACTTC. This encodes CASTRLAGGYEQYF. The rearrangement joins TRBV7-2 to TRBJ2-7, with TRBD2 matching over 10 bases. Germline V gene data show CDR1 as SGHTA and CDR2 as FQGNSA. There are 14 residues in the CDR3. The J segment lost 4 bases and the V segment lost 7 bases, leaving 7 bases of the junction unmatched.

V is TRBV19 and J is TRBJ1-6, with a weak D call TRBD1 (5 bases). The ends were cut back, 6 bases at V and 6 bases at J, with 15 bases in the middle. CDR1 LNHDA and CDR2 SQIVND come from the germline V gene (reference sequence). CDR3 length: 15 amino acids. This CDR3 reads CASSSQGLTNSPLHF. DNA for the CDR3: TGTGCCAGTAGCAGTCAGGGACTGACTAATTCACCCCTCCACTTT.

The chain links TRBV18 to TRBJ1-1; D is possibly TRBD1 (5 bases). The CDR3 runs to 14 residues. Germline values: CDR1 KGHSH, CDR2 LQKENI. Trimming shortened V by 2 bases and J by 4 bases, and 11 bases separated the two germline ends. Here the CDR3 reads CASSPDSSLTEAFF. The CDR3 coding sequence is TGTGCCAGCTCACCAGACAGTTCCCTCACTGAAGCTTTCTTT.

The chain uses TRBV7-2 and TRBJ2-7; TRBD2 aligns across 13 bases. The trim removed 1 base at V and 5 bases at J, leaving 5 bases unmatched. The germline V gene encodes CDR1 SGHTA and CDR2 FQGNSA. This CDR3 is 16 amino acids long. CDR3 residues: CASSLGWTSGRNEQYF. Here the CDR3 DNA reads TGTGCCAGCAGCTTAGGGTGGACTAGCGGGAGAAACGAGCAGTACTTC.

This chain joins TRBV12-5 and TRBJ2-5; no reliable D call. The CDR3 covers 10 residues. Germline V gene sequence: CDR1 LGHNT, CDR2 FRNRAP. Trimming pared 7 bases from V and 2 bases from J, leaving 2 bases between. Here the CDR3 reads CASAQETQYF. The CDR3, as DNA: TGTGCTAGTGCTCAAGAGACCCAGTACTTC.

V and J are TRBV6-5 and TRBJ2-3; 8 bases line up with TRBD2. There are 16 residues in the CDR3. J was trimmed by 2 bases and V by 0 bases; bases with no gene match: 4. Germline V lookup: CDR1 MNHEY, CDR2 SVGAGI. The CDR3: CASSYSAGVFTDTQYF. CDR3 in DNA: TGTGCCAGCAGTTACTCAGCGGGGGTATTCACAGATACGCAGTATTTT.

This clone has a single count. The CDR3 loop is CAISASPTGSQETQYF. CDR3 sequence (DNA): TGTGCCATCAGTGCCAGCCCGACAGGGAGCCAAGAGACCCAGTACTTC. The chain employs TRBV10-3 and TRBJ2-5; TRBD1 agrees at 7 bases. CDR1 and CDR2 (germline): ENHRY, SYGVKD. This CDR3 comprises 16 residues. The junction had 9 bases not matched to a gene; V was cut back by 4 bases and J by 1 base.

This clone has only one observation. The chain recombines TRBV6-5 with TRBJ1-5; D gene unclear. CDR1 is MNHEY and CDR2 is SVGAGI in the germline V gene. This CDR3 is 15 amino acids long. Trimming left V 0 bases short and J 1 base short, with 7 bases between. CDR3 amino acids: CASSYSLGSNQPQHF. CDR3 DNA sequence: TGTGCCAGCAGTTACTCGTTGGGCAGCAATCAGCCCCAGCATTTT.

The chain joins TRBV6-5 to TRBJ2-4; D is uncertain. The CDR3 runs 11 residues. Germline-derived CDR1 and CDR2 are MNHEY and SVGAGI. V lost 7 bases, J lost 11 bases, and 12 bases lay in between. CDR3 protein: CASTSLEVQYF. The CDR3 bases are TGTGCCAGCACGTCATTAGAGGTTCAGTACTTC.

The chain recombines TRBV18 with TRBJ2-5; D is ambiguous. Per germline, CDR1 KGHSH and CDR2 LQKENI. Between the trimmed V and J ends, which lost 3 bases and 3 bases, there was a span of 11 bases. The CDR3 totals 14 residues. This CDR3 is CASSPPAVKETQYF. In DNA, the CDR3 is TGTGCCAGCTCACCTCCGGCGGTGAAAGAGACCCAGTACTTC. Drawing the rest from reference TRBV18 and TRBJ2-5, the complete variable domain is NAGVMQNPRHLVRRRGQEARLRCSPMKGHSHVYWYRQLPEEGLKFMVYLQKENIIDESGMPKERFSAEFPKEGPSILRIQQVVRGDSAAYFCASSPPAVKETQYFGPGTRLLVL.

The chain employs TRBV28 and TRBJ2-7, with unresolved D. With 6 bases removed from V and 3 bases from J, the gap between germline ends came to 9 bases. This CDR3 has 12 amino acids. The germline CDR1 and CDR2 sequences are MDHEN and SYDVKM. CDR3 coding DNA: TGTGCCAGCAGCCGAGGCTACTACGAGCAGTACTTC. This gives the protein CASSRGYYEQYF. The variable domain in full, completed from reference TRBV28 and TRBJ2-7, reads DVKVTQSSRYLVKRTGEKVFLECVQDMDHENMFWYRQDPGLGLRLIYFSYDVKMKEKGDIPEGYSVSREKKERFSLILESASTNQTSMYLCASSRGYYEQYFGPGTRLTVT.

This chain uses TRBV11-2 with TRBJ1-2; 8 bases match TRBD1. The length of the CDR3 is 13 residues. CDR1 and CDR2 (germline): SGHAT, FQNNGV. V shed 3 bases, J shed 8 bases, and the junction held 5 bases outside the gene matches. CDR3 nucleotide sequence: TGTGCCAGCAGCTTGAAGGACAGGGAAGGCTACACCTTC. It codes for CASSLKDREGYTF. Based on the CDR3 plus reference TRBV11-2 and TRBJ1-2, the full variable domain is EAGVAQSPRYKIIEKRQSVAFWCNPISGHATLYWYQQILGQGPKLLIQFQNNGVVDDSQLPKDRFSAERLKGVDSTLKIQPAKLEDSAVYLCASSLKDREGYTFGSGTRLTVV.

The rearrangement joins TRBV6-4 to TRBJ2-5; possibly TRBD1 for D (5 bases). This CDR3 is built from 16 residues. Germline V gene data show CDR1 as MRHNA and CDR2 as SNTAGT. The ends were cut back, 5 bases at V and 5 bases at J, with 21 bases in the middle. The CDR3 DNA reads TGTGCCAGCAGTCAATATGGGGCATCCCCAAGGGAGACCCAGTACTTC. This sequence encodes CASSQYGASPRETQYF.

This chain uses TRBV7-2 with TRBJ2-6; TRBD1 matches at 11 bases. Trimming took 1 base from V and 4 from J; bases not matched to a gene: 6. The CDR3 is 18 amino acids. The germline gives CDR1 SGHTA, CDR2 FQGNSA. CDR3 in DNA: TGTGCCAGCAGCTTAGACGGACAGGGGGCCGCAGGGGCCAACGTCCTGACTTTC. Its translation: CASSLDGQGAAGANVLTF.

The chain recombines TRBV5-1 with TRBJ2-1; TRBD1 matches at 9 bases. V shed 0 bases and J 4 bases; nucleotides not matched to a gene: 2. The V gene's germline CDR1 is SGHRS and CDR2 YFSETQ. This CDR3 spans 15 amino acids. CDR3 in DNA: TGCGCCAGCAGCTTGGGGGGACAGGGATACAATGAGCAGTTCTTC. Translating gives CASSLGGQGYNEQFF.

The rearrangement links TRBV5-5 to TRBJ1-1; tentative D call: TRBD1 (5 bases). The germline V gene has CDR1 SGHKS and CDR2 YYEKEE (reference sequence). This CDR3 comprises 13 residues. Trimming left V 4 bases short and J 8 bases short, with 15 bases between. For the CDR3, the DNA is TGTGCCAGCAGCCCCGAGGCAGGGCGGGAAGCTTTCTTT. It encodes CASSPEAGREAFF.

The V gene is TRBV19, the J gene TRBJ2-1; 8 bases line up with TRBD2. V lost 1 base to trimming and J lost 3 bases; unmatched junction nucleotides: 5. CDR1 is LNHDA, CDR2 SQIVND, per germline (reference sequence). This CDR3 contains 16 residues. The CDR3 DNA follows: TGTGCCAGTAGTATAGGTAGCGGGACGAACTACAATGAGCAGTTCTTC. Protein product: CASSIGSGTNYNEQFF.

The V gene is TRBV11-2, the J gene TRBJ2-2, with 7 bases lining up with TRBD2. V lost 6 bases, J lost 0 bases, and 4 bases stayed unmatched. CDR1 and CDR2 from the germline V gene are SGHAT and FQNNGV. This CDR3 has 15 amino acids. This chain's CDR3 is CASRPGLANTGELFF. As DNA, the CDR3 is TGTGCCAGCAGGCCCGGACTAGCGAACACCGGGGAGCTGTTTTTT.

The chain has TRBV5-1 and TRBJ1-6; 8 bases match TRBD1. Looked up from germline, CDR1 is SGHRS and CDR2 is YFSETQ. The CDR3 is 15 amino acids. Trimming cost V 0 bases and J 7 bases; bases outside gene matches: 3. The CDR3 loop reads CASSLGGTGNSPLHF. In nucleotides, the CDR3 is TGCGCCAGCAGCTTGGGAGGGACAGGAAATTCACCCCTCCACTTT.